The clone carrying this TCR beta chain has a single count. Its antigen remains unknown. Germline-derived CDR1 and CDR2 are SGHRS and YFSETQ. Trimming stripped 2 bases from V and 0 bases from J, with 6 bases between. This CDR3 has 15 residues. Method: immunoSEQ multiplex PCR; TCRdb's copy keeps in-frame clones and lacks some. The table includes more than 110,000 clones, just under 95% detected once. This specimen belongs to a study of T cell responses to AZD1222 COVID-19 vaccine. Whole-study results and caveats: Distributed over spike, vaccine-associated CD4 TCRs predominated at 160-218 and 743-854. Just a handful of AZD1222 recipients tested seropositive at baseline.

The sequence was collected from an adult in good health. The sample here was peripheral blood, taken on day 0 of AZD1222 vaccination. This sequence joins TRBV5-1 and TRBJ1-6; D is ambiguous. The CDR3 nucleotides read TGCGCCAGCAGCTTCGTGAGCTCCTATAATTCACCCCTCCACTTT. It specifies CASSFVSSYNSPLHF.